This T cell receptor (beta chain) stems from a study of blood T cell repertoires in COVID-19. Overall study context: Collection of acute and convalescent COVID-19 samples took place in the United States, Italy and Spain. Sample material is recorded as cDNA or gDNA derived from T cells, B-cell-depleted T cells, or PBMCs.

CDR1 and CDR2 from the germline V gene are MNHEY and SVGAGI. CDR3 size: 13 residues. With 8 bases clipped from V and 5 bases from J, the junction kept 8 bases outside the gene matches. Authors' data handling: Reference gene primer amplification gave estimated nucleated cell counts. The repertoire was sequenced with immunoSEQ multiplex PCR; TCRdb's copy has only in-frame clones and lacks some. V and J calls plus clone size are reproduced from that table; the DNA served to infer D and trimming. The sample has some 120,000 clones, roughly 86% seen once. The TCR sequence derives from a woman aged 45-65 years who had recovered from COVID-19. V and J are TRBV6-5 and TRBJ1-1, with 7 bases lining up with TRBD1. Sample: peripheral blood. CDR3 sequence (DNA): TGTGCCAGCCCGGGACAGCGTTATACTGAAGCTTTCTTT. Translation: CASPGQRYTEAFF.